The subject of this entry is one T cell receptor beta chain. Antigen specificity is unknown. Germline assignment: CDR1 LNHDA and CDR2 SQIVND (reference sequence). The CDR3 is 13 amino acids. Trimming pared 6 bases from V and 0 bases from J, leaving 6 bases between. The assay was immunoSEQ multiplex PCR, and TCRdb's table has in-frame clones only and misses some. Among 90,000 to 130,000 clones listed, roughly 93% were seen once. The source of the sample is a study of T cell responses to AZD1222 COVID-19 vaccine. Findings and caveats of the study: Recipients of two AZD1222 doses showed rising Spike-specific TCR breadth and depth. Of the AZD1222 recipients, only 5 to 7 were seropositive at baseline. Unmutated variant regions are reportedly the target of nearly half of TCRs that are spike-specific. The sample set comprised mostly white British donors with more females, and clonal diversity was possibly underestimated.

This TCR was sampled from an adult who received the AZD1222 COVID-19 vaccine. Here the sequenced sample was peripheral blood, taken 28 days after the second AZD1222 dose. V usage is TRBV19 and J usage is TRBJ1-3, with unresolved D. This chain's CDR3 is CASSDSSGNTIYF. The CDR3 region has the DNA TGTGCCAGTAGCGATTCCTCTGGAAACACCATATATTTT.